The source of this T cell receptor (beta chain) is a study of cytomegalovirus exposure and HLA in healthy donors. Vbeta (60) and Jbeta (13) primers were used in the PCR. Using immunoSEQ multiplex PCR, the repertoire was profiled, and TCRdb retains in-frame clones only, with some absent. The table has around 130,000 clones, about 83% seen once; the top ten hold 1% to 1.5%. This clone occurred a few times. V lost 5 bases and J lost 4, with 18 bases in between. Germline assignment: CDR1 SGHVS and CDR2 FNYEAQ. The CDR3 sequence is 17 residues long. Sample: PBMCs. The sequence came from a girl aged 2 to 10 in good health and CMV-seronegative. J is TRBJ1-6 and V is TRBV7-6; D not resolved. The CDR3 DNA reads TGTGCCAGCAGCGCGGCAGCACAAGTCCGTTATAATTCACCCCTCCACTTT. Its translation: CASSAAAQVRYNSPLHF.